This is a list of T cell receptor beta chains from one sample in a study of pediatric ulcerative colitis. The repertoire was sequenced with immunoSEQ multiplex PCR; TCRdb's copy has only in-frame clones and lacks some. This sample has about 64,000 clones, with 77% found just once. The sample comprised blood. The receptors originated from a boy under 18 with moderate ulcerative colitis. Each CDR3 is given with its conserved first and last residue. Fields, in order: D gene, V gene, J gene, clone size, CDR3 DNA, CDR3 protein. The D gene is left open where the match is weak. Clone sizes are given selectively: once, few, many, or a class where the clone is expanded.

d_gene: .
v_gene: TRBV10-3
j_gene: TRBJ2-7
abundance: once
CDR3nt: TGTGCCATCAGTGACGGCACAGGAGGGGGTGGCGAGCAGTACTTC
CDR3aa: CAISDGTGGGGEQYF

d_gene: TRBD1
v_gene: TRBV6-5
j_gene: TRBJ2-7
abundance: .
CDR3nt: TGTGCCAGCAGTCCTCGACAGGGGGTCTCCTACGAGCAGTACTTC
CDR3aa: CASSPRQGVSYEQYF

d_gene: .
v_gene: TRBV7-9
j_gene: TRBJ2-1
abundance: .
CDR3nt: TGTGCCAGCAGCTTAGCGGCTTCAAACAATGAGCAGTTCTTC
CDR3aa: CASSLAASNNEQFF

d_gene: TRBD1
v_gene: TRBV19
j_gene: TRBJ2-7
abundance: .
CDR3nt: TGTGCCAGTAGTCCATGGACAGGGAAAGAGCAGTACTTC
CDR3aa: CASSPWTGKEQYF

d_gene: .
v_gene: TRBV10-1
j_gene: TRBJ2-1
abundance: once
CDR3nt: TGCGCCAGCAGTCCCCACGTTAGCTCCTACAATGAGCAGTTCTTC
CDR3aa: CASSPHVSSYNEQFF

d_gene: .
v_gene: TRBV7-8
j_gene: TRBJ1-6
abundance: few
CDR3nt: TGTGCCAGCAGCTTGAACTTGGACAGCCCGAATTCACCCCTCCACTTT
CDR3aa: CASSLNLDSPNSPLHF

d_gene: TRBD1
v_gene: TRBV7-9
j_gene: TRBJ1-2
abundance: .
CDR3nt: TGTGCCAGCAGCCCAAACAGGGGGGTTAACTATGGCTACACCTTC
CDR3aa: CASSPNRGVNYGYTF

d_gene: .
v_gene: TRBV7-2
j_gene: TRBJ1-1
abundance: .
CDR3nt: TGTGCCAGCAGCTTAGCTGGGATGAACACTGAAGCTTTCTTT
CDR3aa: CASSLAGMNTEAFF

d_gene: .
v_gene: TRBV6-5
j_gene: TRBJ2-3
abundance: .
CDR3nt: TGTGCCAGCAACAAGGACGGTAGCACAGATACGCAGTATTTT
CDR3aa: CASNKDGSTDTQYF

d_gene: TRBD1
v_gene: TRBV7-9
j_gene: TRBJ1-1
abundance: .
CDR3nt: TGTGCCAGCAGCTCCGGACAGGGGGGGCGATCTGGGATGAGAGCTTTCTTT
CDR3aa: CASSSGQGGRSGMRAFF

d_gene: TRBD1
v_gene: TRBV5-1
j_gene: TRBJ2-3
abundance: .
CDR3nt: TGCGCCAGCAGCTTTTGGGGACAGCTCACAGATACGCAGTATTTT
CDR3aa: CASSFWGQLTDTQYF

d_gene: .
v_gene: TRBV7-9
j_gene: TRBJ2-2
abundance: .
CDR3nt: TGTGCCAGCAGCCAAGACGAAAGGGGGACCGGGGAGCTGTTTTTT
CDR3aa: CASSQDERGTGELFF

d_gene: .
v_gene: TRBV6-5
j_gene: TRBJ1-4
abundance: .
CDR3nt: TGTGCCAGCAGTAACCCGGGTCAGGCTAATGAAAAACTGTTTTTT
CDR3aa: CASSNPGQANEKLFF

d_gene: .
v_gene: TRBV7-9
j_gene: TRBJ2-5
abundance: .
CDR3nt: TGTGCCAGCAGCTTAGTGGATTGGCAAGAGACCCAGTACTTC
CDR3aa: CASSLVDWQETQYF

d_gene: .
v_gene: TRBV7-9
j_gene: TRBJ1-1
abundance: few
CDR3nt: TGTGCCAGCAGCTTTCAGGGGACTCACTCTGAAGCTTTCTTT
CDR3aa: CASSFQGTHSEAFF

d_gene: .
v_gene: TRBV7-8
j_gene: TRBJ2-7
abundance: .
CDR3nt: TGTGCCAGCAGCTTATTCCGTGCGATGGCCCCTCTAGCCGAGCAGTACTTC
CDR3aa: CASSLFRAMAPLAEQYF

d_gene: TRBD1
v_gene: TRBV7-8
j_gene: TRBJ1-6
abundance: .
CDR3nt: TGTGCCAGCAGCTCCATGGGGACAGTCAATAATTCACCCCTCCACTTT
CDR3aa: CASSSMGTVNNSPLHF

d_gene: .
v_gene: TRBV13
j_gene: TRBJ2-7
abundance: .
CDR3nt: TGTGCCAGCAGCTTAACGGGACGGAGCTCCTACGAGCAGTACTTC
CDR3aa: CASSLTGRSSYEQYF

d_gene: .
v_gene: TRBV30
j_gene: TRBJ2-7
abundance: .
CDR3nt: TGTGCCTGGAGTGTGTCAGAGGACGAGCAGTACTTC
CDR3aa: CAWSVSEDEQYF

d_gene: TRBD1
v_gene: TRBV5-5
j_gene: TRBJ2-1
abundance: .
CDR3nt: TGTGCCAGCAGCTTGGTGACAGGGCCGGGTGAGCAGTTCTTC
CDR3aa: CASSLVTGPGEQFF

d_gene: .
v_gene: TRBV19
j_gene: TRBJ1-5
abundance: .
CDR3nt: TGTGCCAGTAGAGGGCAGGGCGGCAATCAGCCCCAGCATTTT
CDR3aa: CASRGQGGNQPQHF

d_gene: TRBD2
v_gene: TRBV18
j_gene: TRBJ2-7
abundance: .
CDR3nt: TGTGCCAGCTCACCTTCGGCGGGAGAACCCTACGAGCAGTACTTC
CDR3aa: CASSPSAGEPYEQYF